This TCR beta chain was captured by sequencing in a study of T cells in localized non-small cell lung cancer. Germline CDR1 and CDR2: GTSNPN and SVGIG (reference sequence). V shed 3 bases, J shed 7 bases, and the junction held 0 bases outside the gene matches. The length of the CDR3 is 13 residues. Concerning this clone itself: Its antigen is unknown.

Study findings and constraints: Paired adjacent lung recovered a median around 52 of the top 100 tumor clones. Uninvolved nearby lung showed the greatest T cell clonality, exceeding that found in tumor. Overall survival was longer when the density of T cells in the blood was higher.

Produced via immunoSEQ multiplex PCR; TCRdb's table is partial and in-frame only. The repertoire includes around 29,000 clones, roughly 90% of them detected once, and 25% to 35% sits in the top ten. The sequence was collected from an older female donor with stage I lung adenocarcinoma. The sequenced sample was peripheral blood, obtained before any cancer treatment. J is TRBJ1-6 and V is TRBV30, with 10 bases aligning to TRBD1. The CDR3 loop reads CAWRGQGNSPLHF. The DNA for the CDR3 is TGTGCCTGGAGGGGACAGGGGAATTCACCCCTCCACTTT.